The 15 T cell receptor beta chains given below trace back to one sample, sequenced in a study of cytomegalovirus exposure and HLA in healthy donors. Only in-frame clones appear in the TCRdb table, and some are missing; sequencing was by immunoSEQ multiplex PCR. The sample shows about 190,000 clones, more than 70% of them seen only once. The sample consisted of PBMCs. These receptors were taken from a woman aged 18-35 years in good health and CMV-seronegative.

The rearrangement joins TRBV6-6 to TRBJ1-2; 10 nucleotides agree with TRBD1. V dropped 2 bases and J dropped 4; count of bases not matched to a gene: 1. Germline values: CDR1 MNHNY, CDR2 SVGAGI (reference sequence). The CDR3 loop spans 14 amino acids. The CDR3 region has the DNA TGTGCCAGCAGTTACCGGGACAGGGGCTATGGCTACACCTTC. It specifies CASSYRDRGYGYTF.

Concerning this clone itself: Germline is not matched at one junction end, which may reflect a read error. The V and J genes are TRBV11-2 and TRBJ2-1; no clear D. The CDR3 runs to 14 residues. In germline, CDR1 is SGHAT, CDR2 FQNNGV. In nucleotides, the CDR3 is TGTGCCAGCAGCTTAGGACTCTCCTACTATGAGCAGTTCTTC. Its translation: CASSLGLSYYEQFF. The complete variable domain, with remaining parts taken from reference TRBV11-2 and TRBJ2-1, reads EAGVAQSPRYKIIEKRQSVAFWCNPISGHATLYWYQQILGQGPKLLIQFQNNGVVDDSQLPKDRFSAERLKGVDSTLKIQPAKLEDSAVYLCASSLGLSYYEQFFGPGTRLTVL.

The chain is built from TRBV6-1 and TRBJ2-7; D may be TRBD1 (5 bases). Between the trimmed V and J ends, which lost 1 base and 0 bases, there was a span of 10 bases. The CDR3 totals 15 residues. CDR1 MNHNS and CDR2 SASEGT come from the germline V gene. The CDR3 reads CASSEGAGISYEQYF. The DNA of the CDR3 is TGTGCCAGCAGTGAAGGTGCAGGGATCTCCTACGAGCAGTACTTC.

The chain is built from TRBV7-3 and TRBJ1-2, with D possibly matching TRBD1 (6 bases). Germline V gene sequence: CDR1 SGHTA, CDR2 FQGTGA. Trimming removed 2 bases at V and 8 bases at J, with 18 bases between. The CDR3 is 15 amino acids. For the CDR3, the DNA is TGTGCCAGCAGCTTAGACGCGGGAGGGGGTAAGGGCTACACCTTC. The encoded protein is CASSLDAGGGKGYTF.

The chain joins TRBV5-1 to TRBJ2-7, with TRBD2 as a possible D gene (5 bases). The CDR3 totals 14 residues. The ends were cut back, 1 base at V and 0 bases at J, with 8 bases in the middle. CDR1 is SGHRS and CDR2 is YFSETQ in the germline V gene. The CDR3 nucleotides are TGCGCCAGCAGCTTGAACGGGGACTCCTACGAGCAGTACTTC. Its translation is CASSLNGDSYEQYF. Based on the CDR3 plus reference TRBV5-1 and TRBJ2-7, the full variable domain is KAGVTQTPRYLIKTRGQQVTLSCSPISGHRSVSWYQQTPGQGLQFLFEYFSETQRNKGNFPGRFSGRQFSNSRSEMNVSTLELGDSALYLCASSLNGDSYEQYFGPGTRLTVT.

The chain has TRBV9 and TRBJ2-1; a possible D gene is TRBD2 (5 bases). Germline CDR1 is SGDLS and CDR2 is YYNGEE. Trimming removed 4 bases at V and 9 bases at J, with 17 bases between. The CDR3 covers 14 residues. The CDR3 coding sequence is TGTGCCAGCAGCCCAGTCCCGTCAGGAGGTGAGCAGTTCTTC. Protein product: CASSPVPSGGEQFF.

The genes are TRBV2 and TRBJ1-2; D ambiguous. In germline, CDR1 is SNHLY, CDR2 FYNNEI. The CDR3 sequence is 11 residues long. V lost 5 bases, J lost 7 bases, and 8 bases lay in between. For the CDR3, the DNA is TGTGCCAGCAGTTTCACCGGTGGCTACACCTTC. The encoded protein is CASSFTGGYTF.

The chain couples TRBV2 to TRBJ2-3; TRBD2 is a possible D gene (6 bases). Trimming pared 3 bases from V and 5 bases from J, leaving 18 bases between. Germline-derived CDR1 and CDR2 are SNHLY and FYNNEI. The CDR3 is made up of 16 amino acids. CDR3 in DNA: TGTGCCAGCAGTGAGCCCAGGGCTAGCGACGGAGATACGCAGTATTTT. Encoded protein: CASSEPRASDGDTQYF.

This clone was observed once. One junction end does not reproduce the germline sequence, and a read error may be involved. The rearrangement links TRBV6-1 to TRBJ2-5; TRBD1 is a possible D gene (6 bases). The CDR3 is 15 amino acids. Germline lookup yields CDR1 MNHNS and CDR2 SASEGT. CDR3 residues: CANSEGPGVGETQYF. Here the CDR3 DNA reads TGTGCCAACAGTGAAGGTCCAGGGGTCGGAGAGACCCAGTACTTC.

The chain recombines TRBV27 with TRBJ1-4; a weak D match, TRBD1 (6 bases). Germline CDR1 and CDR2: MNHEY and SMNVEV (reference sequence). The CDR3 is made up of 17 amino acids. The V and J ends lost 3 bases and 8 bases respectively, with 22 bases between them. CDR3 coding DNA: TGTGCCAGCAGTTTGTGGGCAGGGGATATAATAGGGGAAAAACTGTTTTTT. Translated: CASSLWAGDIIGEKLFF.

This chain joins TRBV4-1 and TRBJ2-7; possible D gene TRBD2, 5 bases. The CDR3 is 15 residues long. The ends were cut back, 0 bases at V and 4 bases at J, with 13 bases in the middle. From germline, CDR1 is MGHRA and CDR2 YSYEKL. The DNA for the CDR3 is TGCGCCAGCAGCCAAGAACCCCATGGAGGATACGAGCAGTACTTC. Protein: CASSQEPHGGYEQYF.

In DNA, the CDR3 is TGTGCCAGCTCACTAATGACAGGGAACATGAGAATAGCTTTCTTT. Its protein is CASSLMTGNMRIAFF. V gene TRBV18 combines with J gene TRBJ1-1, with 7 bases that match TRBD1. This CDR3 comprises 15 residues. Germline V gives CDR1 KGHSH, CDR2 LQKENI. V gave up 4 bases and J gave up 10 bases; unmatched junction bases: 15.

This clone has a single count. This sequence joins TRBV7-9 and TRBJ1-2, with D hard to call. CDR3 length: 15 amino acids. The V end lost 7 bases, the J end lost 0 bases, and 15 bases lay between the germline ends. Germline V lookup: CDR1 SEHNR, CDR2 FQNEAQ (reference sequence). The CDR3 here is CASTIVAGSNYGYTF. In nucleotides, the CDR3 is TGTGCCAGCACAATAGTCGCGGGTTCTAACTATGGCTACACCTTC.

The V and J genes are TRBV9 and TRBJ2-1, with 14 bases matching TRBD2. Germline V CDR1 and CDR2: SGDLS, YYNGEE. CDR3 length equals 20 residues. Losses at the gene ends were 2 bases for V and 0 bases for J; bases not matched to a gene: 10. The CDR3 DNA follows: TGTGCCAGCAGCGTCTCTCGGACTAGCGGGGGGCGGGGCTCCTACAATGAGCAGTTCTTC. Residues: CASSVSRTSGGRGSYNEQFF.

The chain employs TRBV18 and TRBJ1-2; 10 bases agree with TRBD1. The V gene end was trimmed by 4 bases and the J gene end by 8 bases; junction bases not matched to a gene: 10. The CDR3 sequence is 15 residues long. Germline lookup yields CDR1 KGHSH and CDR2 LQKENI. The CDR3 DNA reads TGTGCCAGCTCACTAGCCGGGGGACAGGGGATCGGCTACACCTTC. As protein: CASSLAGGQGIGYTF.